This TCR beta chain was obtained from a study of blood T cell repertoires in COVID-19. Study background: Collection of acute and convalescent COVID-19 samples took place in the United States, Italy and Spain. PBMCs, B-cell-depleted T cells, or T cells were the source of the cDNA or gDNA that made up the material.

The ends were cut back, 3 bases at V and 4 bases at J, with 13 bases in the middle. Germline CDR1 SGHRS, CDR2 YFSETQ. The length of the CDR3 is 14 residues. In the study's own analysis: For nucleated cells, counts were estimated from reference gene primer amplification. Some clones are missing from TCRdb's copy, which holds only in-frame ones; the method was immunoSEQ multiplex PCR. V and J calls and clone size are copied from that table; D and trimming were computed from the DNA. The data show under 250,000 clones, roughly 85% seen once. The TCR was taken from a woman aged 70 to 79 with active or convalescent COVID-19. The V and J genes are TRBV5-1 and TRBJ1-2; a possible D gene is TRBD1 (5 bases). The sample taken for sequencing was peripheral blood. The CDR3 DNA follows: TGCGCCAGCAGCTCCTCAGGGCAGGTCTATGGCTACACCTTC. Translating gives CASSSSGQVYGYTF.